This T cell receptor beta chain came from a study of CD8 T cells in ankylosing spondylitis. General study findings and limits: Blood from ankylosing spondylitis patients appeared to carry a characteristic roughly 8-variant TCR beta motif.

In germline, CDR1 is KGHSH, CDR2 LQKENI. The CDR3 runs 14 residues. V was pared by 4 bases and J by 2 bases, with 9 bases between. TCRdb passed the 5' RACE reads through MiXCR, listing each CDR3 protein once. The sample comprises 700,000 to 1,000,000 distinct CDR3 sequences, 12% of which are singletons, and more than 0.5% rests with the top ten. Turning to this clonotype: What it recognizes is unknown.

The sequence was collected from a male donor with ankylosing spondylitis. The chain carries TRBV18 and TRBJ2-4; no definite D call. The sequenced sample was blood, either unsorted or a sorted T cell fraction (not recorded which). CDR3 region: CASSRDSSKNIQYF. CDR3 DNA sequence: TGTGCCAGCTCACGTGATAGCTCCAAAAACATTCAGTACTTC.